This TCR beta chain appears in the sequencing data of a study of shared clonotypes between healthy human individuals. Looking at the study overall: The study used three CD4 naive, three CD4 memory, two CD8 naive and one CD8 memory plate per donor.

Each subset's genomic DNA was split evenly across several immunoSEQ plates. Data came from immunoSEQ multiplex PCR; TCRdb stores just in-frame clones and leaves some out. The sample includes approximately 2.3 million clones, approximately 93% seen only once; the top ten take 0.3% to 0.4%. V trimming: 4 bases; J trimming: 14 bases; junction bases outside the gene matches: 12. The CDR3 loop spans 13 amino acids. CDR1 KGHSH and CDR2 LQKENI come from the germline V gene. The material sequenced was naive CD4+ T cells from PBMCs. Subset here: CD45RA+ positively selected. V and J are TRBV18 and TRBJ1-2; TRBD1 matches 8 bases. This receptor was obtained from a young man in good health. Some clones in this sample may be carry-over from other donors' samples. Here the CDR3 DNA reads TGTGCCAGCTCACGCTCCTTAGGACAGGGCGGTACCTTC. Translation: CASSRSLGQGGTF.